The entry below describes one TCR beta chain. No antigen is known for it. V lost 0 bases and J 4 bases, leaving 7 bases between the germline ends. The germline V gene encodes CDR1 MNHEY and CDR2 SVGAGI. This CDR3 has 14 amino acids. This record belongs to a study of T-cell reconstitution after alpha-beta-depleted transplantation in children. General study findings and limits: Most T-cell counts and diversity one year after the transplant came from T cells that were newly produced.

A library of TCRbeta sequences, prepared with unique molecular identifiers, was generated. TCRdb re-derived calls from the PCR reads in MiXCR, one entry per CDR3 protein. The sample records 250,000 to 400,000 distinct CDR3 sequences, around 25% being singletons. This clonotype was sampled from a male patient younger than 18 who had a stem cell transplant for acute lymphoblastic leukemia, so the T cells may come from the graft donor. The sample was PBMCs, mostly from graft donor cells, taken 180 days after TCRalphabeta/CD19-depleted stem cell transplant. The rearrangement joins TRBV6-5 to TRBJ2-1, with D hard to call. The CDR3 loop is CASSYSLEYNEQFF. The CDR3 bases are TGTGCCAGCAGTTACTCGCTCGAGTACAATGAGCAGTTCTTC.